This T cell receptor beta chain is drawn from a study of T cells in Graves' hyperthyroidism and ophthalmopathy. Study context: Peripheral blood was drawn at first diagnosis, prior to all treatment. General observations from the study: Using 13 V-J features, a model discriminated ophthalmopathy from stable hyperthyroidism.

Trimming left V 6 bases short and J 5 bases short, with 14 bases between. The CDR3 sequence is 14 residues long. Any patient presenting with uncontrolled infection, other autoimmune disease, pregnancy or lactation was left out. Amplification of TCR beta CDR3 regions was performed using RNA transcripts as template. HTBI primers were the set used in a first-round RT-PCR of the TCR CDR3. From the multiplex PCR reads, TCRdb called clonotypes with MiXCR, one entry per CDR3 protein. The repertoire holds 600,000 to 650,000 distinct CDR3 sequences, with roughly 20% as singletons. A note on this clonotype: Its antigen remains unknown.

Sequenced input: blood. This chain connects TRBV12-3 or TRBV12-4 to TRBJ2-1; D gene uncertain. The clonotype originates from a man aged 25-45 years with Graves' ophthalmopathy. Here the CDR3 DNA reads TGTGCCAGCAGCCCACTATTCCGGGACAATGAGCAGTTCTTC. Translated: CASSPLFRDNEQFF.